This record covers a single T cell receptor beta chain. Its antigen is still unknown. The V end lost 5 bases, the J end lost 5 bases, and 16 bases lay between the germline ends. The length of the CDR3 is 15 residues. Germline CDR1 reads SEHNR; CDR2 reads FQNEAQ (reference sequence). The sample originates from a study of T-cell memory formation after mild COVID-19. Study-level information: Clusters were largely donor specific.

General study findings and limits: Whether day 37 second-wave clones are SARS-CoV-2-specific was not confirmed. There was a balanced CD4/CD8 profile in clones contracting day 15 to 85, and later expanders leaned CD4+.

Employing constant-segment primers, 5'RACE generated TCR alpha and TCR beta cDNA libraries bearing sample barcodes and UMIs. TCRdb redid the calling of the 5' RACE reads with MiXCR, one entry per CDR3 protein. The table lists fewer than 650,000 distinct CDR3 sequences, less than 25% of them singletons. Material for sequencing was PBMCs or a T cell subset sorted from them (not recorded which). The chain uses TRBV7-9 and TRBJ1-5; D gene uncertain. The receptor comes from an adult woman who had mild COVID-19 (a few samples of this study predate the infection). Cell type and time point are not known. CDR3 sequence (DNA): TGTGCCAGCAGCCCCGAGTGGTGGGGAGATCAGCCCCAGCATTTT. Its protein product is CASSPEWWGDQPQHF.